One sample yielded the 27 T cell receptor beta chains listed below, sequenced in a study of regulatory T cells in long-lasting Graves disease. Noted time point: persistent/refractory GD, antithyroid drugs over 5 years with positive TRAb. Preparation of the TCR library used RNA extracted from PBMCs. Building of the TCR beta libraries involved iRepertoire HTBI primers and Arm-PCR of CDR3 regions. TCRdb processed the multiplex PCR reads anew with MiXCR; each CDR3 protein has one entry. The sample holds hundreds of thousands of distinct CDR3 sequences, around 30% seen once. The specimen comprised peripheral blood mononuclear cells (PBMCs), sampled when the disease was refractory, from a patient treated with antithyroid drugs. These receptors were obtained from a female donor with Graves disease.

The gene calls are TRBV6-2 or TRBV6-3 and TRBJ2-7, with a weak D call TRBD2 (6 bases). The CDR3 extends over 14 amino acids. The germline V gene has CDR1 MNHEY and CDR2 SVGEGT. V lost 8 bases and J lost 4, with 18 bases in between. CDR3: CASGEPGTDYEQYF. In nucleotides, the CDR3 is TGTGCCAGCGGCGAACCCGGGACTGATTACGAGCAGTACTTC.

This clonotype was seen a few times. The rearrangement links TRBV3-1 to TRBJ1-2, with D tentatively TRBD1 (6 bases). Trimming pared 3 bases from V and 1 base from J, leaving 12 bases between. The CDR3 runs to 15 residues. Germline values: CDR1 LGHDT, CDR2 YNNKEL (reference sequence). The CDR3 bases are TGTGCCAGCAGCCACATGGGACAACTTAACTATGGCTACACCTTC. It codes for CASSHMGQLNYGYTF.

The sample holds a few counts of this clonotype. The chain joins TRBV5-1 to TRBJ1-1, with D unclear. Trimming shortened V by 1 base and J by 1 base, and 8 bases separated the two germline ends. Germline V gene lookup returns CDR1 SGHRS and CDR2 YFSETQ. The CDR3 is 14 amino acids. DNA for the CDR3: TGCGCCAGCAGCTTGTTCGGGTCGAACACTGAAGCTTTCTTT. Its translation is CASSLFGSNTEAFF.

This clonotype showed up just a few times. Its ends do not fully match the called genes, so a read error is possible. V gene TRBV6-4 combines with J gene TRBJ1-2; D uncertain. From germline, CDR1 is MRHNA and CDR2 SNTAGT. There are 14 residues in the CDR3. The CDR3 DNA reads TGTGCCAGCAGTTACTCGATGGGGAACTATGGCTACACCTTC. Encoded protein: CASSYSMGNYGYTF.

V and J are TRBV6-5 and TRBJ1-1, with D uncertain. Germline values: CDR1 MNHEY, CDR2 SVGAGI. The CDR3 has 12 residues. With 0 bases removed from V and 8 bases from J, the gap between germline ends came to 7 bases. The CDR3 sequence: CASSYSGQEAFF. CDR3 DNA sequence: TGTGCCAGCAGTTACTCGGGCCAGGAAGCTTTCTTT.

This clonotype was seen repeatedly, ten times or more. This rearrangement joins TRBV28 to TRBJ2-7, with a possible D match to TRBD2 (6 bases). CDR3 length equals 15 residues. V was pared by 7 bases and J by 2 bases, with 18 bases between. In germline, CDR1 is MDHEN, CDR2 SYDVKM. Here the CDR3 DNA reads TGTGCCAGCAAAGACGTCGGGAGTAAGCCCTACGAGCAGTACTTC. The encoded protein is CASKDVGSKPYEQYF.

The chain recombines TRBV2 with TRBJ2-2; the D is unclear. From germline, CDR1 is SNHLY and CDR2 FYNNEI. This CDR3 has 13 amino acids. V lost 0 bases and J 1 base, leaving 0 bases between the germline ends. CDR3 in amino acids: CASSEANTGELFF. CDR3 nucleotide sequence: TGTGCCAGCAGTGAAGCGAACACCGGGGAGCTGTTTTTT.

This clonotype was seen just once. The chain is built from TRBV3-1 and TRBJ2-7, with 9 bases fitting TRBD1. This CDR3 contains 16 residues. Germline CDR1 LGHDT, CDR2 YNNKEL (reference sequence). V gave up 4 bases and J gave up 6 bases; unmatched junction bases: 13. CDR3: CASSRRKGQGRVEQYF. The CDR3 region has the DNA TGTGCCAGCAGCCGCCGAAAGGGACAGGGCCGAGTCGAGCAGTACTTC.

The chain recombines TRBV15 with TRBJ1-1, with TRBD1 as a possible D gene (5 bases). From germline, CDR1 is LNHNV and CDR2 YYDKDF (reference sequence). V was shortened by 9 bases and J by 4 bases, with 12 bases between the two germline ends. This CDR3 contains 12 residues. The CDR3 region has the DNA TGTGCCACGAGGGGAATGGGCACTGAAGCTTTCTTT. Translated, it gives CATRGMGTEAFF. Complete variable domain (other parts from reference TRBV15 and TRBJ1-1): DAMVIQNPRYQVTQFGKPVTLSCSQTLNHNVMYWYQQKSSQAPKLLFHYYDKDFNNEADTPDNFQSRRPNTSFCFLDIRSPGLGDTAMYLCATRGMGTEAFFGQGTRLTVV.

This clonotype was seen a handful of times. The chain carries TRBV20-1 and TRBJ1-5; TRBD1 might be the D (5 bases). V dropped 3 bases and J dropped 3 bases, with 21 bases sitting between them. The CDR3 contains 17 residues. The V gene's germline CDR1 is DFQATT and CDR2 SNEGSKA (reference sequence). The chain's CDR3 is CSARAMLVGGDNQPQHF. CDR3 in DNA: TGCAGTGCTAGGGCAATGTTGGTCGGGGGTGACAATCAGCCCCAGCATTTT.

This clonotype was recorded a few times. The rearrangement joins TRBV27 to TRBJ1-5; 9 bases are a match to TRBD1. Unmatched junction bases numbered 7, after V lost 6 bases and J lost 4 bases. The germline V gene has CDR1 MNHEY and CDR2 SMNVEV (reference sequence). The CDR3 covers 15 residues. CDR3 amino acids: CASRGTGSRNQPQHF. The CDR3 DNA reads TGTGCCAGCAGGGGGACAGGGTCGAGGAATCAGCCCCAGCATTTT.

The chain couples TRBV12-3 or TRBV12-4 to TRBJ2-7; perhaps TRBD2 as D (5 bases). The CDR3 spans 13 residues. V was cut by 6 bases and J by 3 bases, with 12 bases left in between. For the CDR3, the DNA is TGTGCCAGCAGACTAGAGTTGGGCTACGAGCAGTACTTC. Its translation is CASRLELGYEQYF.

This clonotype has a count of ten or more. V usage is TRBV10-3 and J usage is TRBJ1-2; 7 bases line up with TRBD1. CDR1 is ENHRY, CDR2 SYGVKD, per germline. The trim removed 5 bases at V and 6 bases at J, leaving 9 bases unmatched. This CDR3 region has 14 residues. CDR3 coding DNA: TGTGCCATCAGTCTTCAGGGGGGGATTAATGGCTACACCTTC. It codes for CAISLQGGINGYTF.

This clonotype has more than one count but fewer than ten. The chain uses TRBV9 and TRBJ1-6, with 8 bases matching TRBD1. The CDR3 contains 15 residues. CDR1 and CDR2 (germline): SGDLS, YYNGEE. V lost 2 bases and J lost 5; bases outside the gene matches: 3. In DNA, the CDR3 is TGTGCCAGCAGCGTTGGGGACAGGCATAATTCACCCCTCCACTTT. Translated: CASSVGDRHNSPLHF. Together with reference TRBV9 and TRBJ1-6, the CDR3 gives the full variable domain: DSGVTQTPKHLITATGQRVTLRCSPRSGDLSVYWYQQSLDQGLQFLIQYYNGEERAKGNILERFSAQQFPDLHSELNLSSLELGDSALYFCASSVGDRHNSPLHFGNGTRLTVT.

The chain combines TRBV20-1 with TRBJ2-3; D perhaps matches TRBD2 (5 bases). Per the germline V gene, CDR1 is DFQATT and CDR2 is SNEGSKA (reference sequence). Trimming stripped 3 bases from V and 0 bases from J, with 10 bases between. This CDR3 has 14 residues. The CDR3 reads CSASLAASTDTQYF. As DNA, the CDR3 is TGCAGTGCTAGTCTAGCAGCTAGCACAGATACGCAGTATTTT.

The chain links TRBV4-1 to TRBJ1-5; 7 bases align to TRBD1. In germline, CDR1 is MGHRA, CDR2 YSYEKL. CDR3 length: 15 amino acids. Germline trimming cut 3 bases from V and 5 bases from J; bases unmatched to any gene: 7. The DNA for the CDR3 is TGCGCCAGCAGCCAGGAGACAGGGTTAGATCAGCCCCAGCATTTT. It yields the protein CASSQETGLDQPQHF.

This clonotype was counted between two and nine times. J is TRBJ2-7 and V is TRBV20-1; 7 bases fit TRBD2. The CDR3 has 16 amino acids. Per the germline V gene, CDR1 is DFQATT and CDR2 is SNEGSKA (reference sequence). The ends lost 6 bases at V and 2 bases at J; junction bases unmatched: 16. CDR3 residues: CSATGGGGRAPYEQYF. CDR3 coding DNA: TGCAGTGCAACGGGGGGAGGAGGGAGGGCCCCCTACGAGCAGTACTTC.

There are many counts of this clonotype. CDR3 residues: CASSLRRTETQYF. The CDR3 DNA follows: TGTGCCAGCTCTCTCCGGCGAACGGAGACCCAGTACTTC. The chain couples TRBV2 to TRBJ2-5; D is uncertain. This CDR3 spans 13 amino acids. The ends were cut back, 8 bases at V and 5 bases at J, with 15 bases in the middle. Germline V gives CDR1 SNHLY, CDR2 FYNNEI.

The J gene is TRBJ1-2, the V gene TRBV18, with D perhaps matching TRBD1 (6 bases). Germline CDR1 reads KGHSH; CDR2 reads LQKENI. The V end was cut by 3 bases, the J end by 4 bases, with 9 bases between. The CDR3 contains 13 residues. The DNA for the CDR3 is TGTGCCAGCTCACCCGCGACAGGCTATGGCTACACCTTC. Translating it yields CASSPATGYGYTF.

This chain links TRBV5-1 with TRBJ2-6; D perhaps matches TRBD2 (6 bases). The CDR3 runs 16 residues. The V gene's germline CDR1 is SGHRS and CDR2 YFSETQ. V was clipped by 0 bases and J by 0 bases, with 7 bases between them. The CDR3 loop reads CASSLGGASGANVLTF. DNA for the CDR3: TGCGCCAGCAGCTTGGGCGGGGCCTCTGGGGCCAACGTCCTGACTTTC.

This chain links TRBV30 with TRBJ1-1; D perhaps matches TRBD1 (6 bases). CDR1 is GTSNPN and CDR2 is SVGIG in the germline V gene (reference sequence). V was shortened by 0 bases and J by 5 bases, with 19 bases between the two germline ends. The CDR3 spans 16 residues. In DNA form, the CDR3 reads TGTGCCTGGAGTGTTGGGGGGGCTGGGAGAAGAACTGAAGCTTTCTTT. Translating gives CAWSVGGAGRRTEAFF.

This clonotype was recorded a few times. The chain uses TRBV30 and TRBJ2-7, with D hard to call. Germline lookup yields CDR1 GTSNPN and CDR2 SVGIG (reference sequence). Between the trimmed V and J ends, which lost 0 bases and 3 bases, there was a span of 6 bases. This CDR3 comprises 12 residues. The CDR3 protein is CAWSVVRYEQYF. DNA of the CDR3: TGTGCCTGGAGTGTCGTCCGCTACGAGCAGTACTTC.

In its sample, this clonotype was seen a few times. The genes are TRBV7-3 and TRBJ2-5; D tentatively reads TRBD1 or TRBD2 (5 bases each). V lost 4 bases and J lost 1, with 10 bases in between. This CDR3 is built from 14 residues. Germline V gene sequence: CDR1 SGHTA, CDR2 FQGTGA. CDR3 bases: TGTGCCAGCAGCTCGGGACGGGCCCAAGAGACCCAGTACTTC. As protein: CASSSGRAQETQYF.

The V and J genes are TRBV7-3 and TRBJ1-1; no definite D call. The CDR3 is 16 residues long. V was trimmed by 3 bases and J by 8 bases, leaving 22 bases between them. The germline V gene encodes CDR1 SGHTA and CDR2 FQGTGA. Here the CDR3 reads CASSFAVGPETLEAFF. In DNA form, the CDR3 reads TGTGCCAGCAGCTTTGCGGTCGGGCCGGAGACACTAGAAGCTTTCTTT.

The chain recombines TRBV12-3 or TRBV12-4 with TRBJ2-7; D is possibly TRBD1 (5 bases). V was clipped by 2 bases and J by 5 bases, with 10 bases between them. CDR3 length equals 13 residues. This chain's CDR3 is CASSLRGIHEQYF. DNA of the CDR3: TGTGCCAGCAGTTTAAGGGGTATCCACGAGCAGTACTTC.

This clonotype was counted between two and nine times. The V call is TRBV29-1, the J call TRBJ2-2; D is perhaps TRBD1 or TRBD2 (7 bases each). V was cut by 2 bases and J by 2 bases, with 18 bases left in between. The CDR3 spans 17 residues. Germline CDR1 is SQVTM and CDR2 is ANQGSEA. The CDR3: CSVENPGGGVNTGELFF. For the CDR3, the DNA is TGCAGCGTTGAAAATCCAGGGGGAGGGGTTAACACCGGGGAGCTGTTTTTT.

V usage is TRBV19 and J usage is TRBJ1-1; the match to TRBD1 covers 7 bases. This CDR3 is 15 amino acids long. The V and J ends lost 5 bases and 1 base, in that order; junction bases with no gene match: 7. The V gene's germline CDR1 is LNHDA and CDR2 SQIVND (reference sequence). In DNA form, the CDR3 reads TGTGCCAGTAGTCCTGAACAGGGGTCGAACACTGAAGCTTTCTTT. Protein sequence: CASSPEQGSNTEAFF.